A selection of T cell receptor beta chains follows, all from one sample in a study of cytomegalovirus exposure and HLA in healthy donors. Repertoires were generated with immunoSEQ multiplex PCR, while TCRdb's copy carries only in-frame clones and drops some. The sample contains 150,000 to 180,000 clones, around 80% of which appear only once. Input material: PBMCs. The receptor source for this set is a woman aged 40 to 49 in good health and CMV-seropositive. Both conserved end residues are part of each CDR3. The D gene is left open where the match is weak. For some rows the clone size is stated as once, few or many, or as a class when expanded; others skip it.

j_call | clone_size | v_call | d_call | cdr3_nt | cdr3_aa
TRBJ1-2 | . | TRBV27 | TRBD1 | TGTGCCAGCAGTTTCCTTGCCGGGACAGGCCTCTCTAACTATGGCTACACCTTC | CASSFLAGTGLSNYGYTF
TRBJ2-1 | once | TRBV28 | TRBD1 | TGTGCCAGCAGACTGGACAGGGTTCATGAGCAGTTCTTC | CASRLDRVHEQFF
TRBJ2-5 | . | TRBV25-1 | . | TGTGCCAGCAGTGAAGGGGGCGGTGAGACCCAGTACTTC | CASSEGGGETQYF
TRBJ2-5 | . | TRBV5-1 | TRBD1 | TGCGCCAGCAGCTTGGGGTCGGACAGGGGGCTGGAGACCCAGTACTTC | CASSLGSDRGLETQYF
TRBJ2-7 | . | TRBV9 | TRBD2 | TGTGCCAGCAGCGGTAGCGGGAGACCGGGACAGTACTTC | CASSGSGRPGQYF
TRBJ2-1 | . | TRBV7-9 | TRBD2 | TGTGCCAGCATTGATCGGGGAGGGCCCGGCGGGAATGAGCAGTTCTTC | CASIDRGGPGGNEQFF
TRBJ2-2 | . | TRBV5-1 | TRBD1 | TGCGCCAGCAGCTCCGGGACAGGTATCCCCGGGGAGCTGTTTTTT | CASSSGTGIPGELFF
TRBJ1-1 | . | TRBV5-8 | . | TGTGCCAGCAGCTTCGGGGGGGCGGGCACTGAAGCTTTCTTT | CASSFGGAGTEAFF
TRBJ2-7 | . | TRBV11-2 | TRBD1 | TGTGCCAGCAGCCCTATGGACAGGGCCGCCTACGAGCAGTACTTC | CASSPMDRAAYEQYF
TRBJ2-3 | . | TRBV19 | TRBD2 | TGTGCCAGTAGTATTGCGGGAGGGCGAGATACGCAGTATTTT | CASSIAGGRDTQYF
TRBJ2-7 | . | TRBV4-1 | . | TGCGCCAGCAGCCAAGCTCAGCCAGGTATTTACGAGCAGTACTTC | CASSQAQPGIYEQYF
TRBJ2-2 | . | TRBV9 | TRBD2 | TGTGCCAGCAACTTAGCGGGAGGGGCCGGGGAGCTGTTTTTT | CASNLAGGAGELFF
TRBJ2-1 | . | TRBV30 | TRBD2 | TGTGCCTGGAGTCTGGATAGCGGGAAAATCAATGAGCAGTTCTTC | CAWSLDSGKINEQFF
TRBJ2-1 | . | TRBV28 | TRBD2 | TGTGCCAGCAGTTTATCCACAAACCCCACTAGCGGGAGCTCCTACAATGAGCAGTTCTTC | CASSLSTNPTSGSSYNEQFF
TRBJ1-1 | . | TRBV5-1 | . | TGCGCCAGCAACGACAAGGTGAACACTGAAGCTTTCTTT | CASNDKVNTEAFF
TRBJ2-7 | . | TRBV30 | TRBD2 | TGTGTCTGGGGGACTAGCGGAGGCGAGCAGTACTTC | CVWGTSGGEQYF
TRBJ1-2 | . | TRBV6-1 | . | TGTGCCAGCAGTGTGCTTGACAAGTCAGGCTATGGCTACACCTTC | CASSVLDKSGYGYTF
TRBJ1-4 | . | TRBV19 | TRBD1 | TGTGCCAGTAGTGCCTGGACAGGGTGGAGTGAAAAACTGTTTTTT | CASSAWTGWSEKLFF
TRBJ2-7 | . | TRBV28 | TRBD2 | TGTGCCACTCGGCCCACGGGGGGGGCCTCCTACGAGCAGTACTTC | CATRPTGGASYEQYF
TRBJ2-3 | . | TRBV6-1 | . | TGTGCCAGCAGTGATGATCTAGGGGCCACAGATACGCAGTATTTT | CASSDDLGATDTQYF
TRBJ1-5 | . | TRBV27 | . | TGTGCCAGCAGACCAAGGGGCAGTTATAGCAATCAGCCCCAGCATTTT | CASRPRGSYSNQPQHF
TRBJ2-1 | few | TRBV19 | TRBD2 | TGTGCCAGTAGTATGGTAGCGGGAGGTCTTAATGAGCAGTTCTTC | CASSMVAGGLNEQFF
TRBJ2-7 | . | TRBV6-1 | TRBD2 | TGTGCCAGCAGTGAACTGACTAGCGGGATCCCCTACGAGCAGTACTTC | CASSELTSGIPYEQYF